This is a list of T cell receptor beta chains from one sample in a study of somatic mutations in T cells in chronic GVHD. TCRdb's copy holds only in-frame clones and misses some; the assay was immunoSEQ multiplex PCR. This sample has around 1,700 clones, with roughly three fifths found just once. The sample consisted of CD8+ T cells from blood. The receptor source for this set is a male patient aged 45 to 59 with chronic graft-versus-host disease. Some T cells may have originated in the graft donor. Each CDR3 is given with its conserved first and last residue. The order of the fields is clone size, J gene, V gene, D gene, CDR3 DNA, CDR3 protein. A D gene is named only where the DNA matches it firmly. Clone size is given for some rows only: seen once, a few or many times, or a class if the clone is expanded.

clone_size: .; j_call: TRBJ2-1; v_call: TRBV30; d_call: TRBD2; cdr3_nt: TGTGCCTATGATAGCGGGGCAGTCAATGAGCAGTTCTTC; cdr3_aa: CAYDSGAVNEQFF
clone_size: .; j_call: TRBJ1-1; v_call: TRBV5-6; d_call: .; cdr3_nt: TGTGCCAGCAGCTTGGACAGGGTTTGGGGCACTGAAGCTTTCTTT; cdr3_aa: CASSLDRVWGTEAFF
clone_size: .; j_call: TRBJ1-1; v_call: TRBV9; d_call: TRBD1; cdr3_nt: TGTGCCAGCAGCGGCGGACAGGGGGCGAACACTGAAGCTTTCTTT; cdr3_aa: CASSGGQGANTEAFF
clone_size: .; j_call: TRBJ2-7; v_call: TRBV4-1; d_call: .; cdr3_nt: TGCGCCAGCAGCCCGGACAGCTCCTACGAGCAGTACTTC; cdr3_aa: CASSPDSSYEQYF
clone_size: .; j_call: TRBJ2-5; v_call: TRBV5-4; d_call: .; cdr3_nt: TGTGCCAGCAGCTTGGCCCCGTGGGACATCCAAGAGACCCAGTACTTC; cdr3_aa: CASSLAPWDIQETQYF
clone_size: .; j_call: TRBJ2-5; v_call: TRBV6-4; d_call: TRBD2; cdr3_nt: TGTGCCAGCAGTGACTCTACTAGCGGGCAAGAGACCCAGTACTTC; cdr3_aa: CASSDSTSGQETQYF
clone_size: .; j_call: TRBJ1-1; v_call: TRBV11-1; d_call: TRBD1; cdr3_nt: TGTGCCAGCAGCTCCGGGACAGGGGGCTCGGGAACTGAAGCTTTCTTT; cdr3_aa: CASSSGTGGSGTEAFF
clone_size: few; j_call: TRBJ1-2; v_call: TRBV5-6; d_call: .; cdr3_nt: TGTGCCAGCAGCTTGGGACAGCTGGAGGGCTATGGCTACACCTTC; cdr3_aa: CASSLGQLEGYGYTF
clone_size: .; j_call: TRBJ2-7; v_call: TRBV5-1; d_call: TRBD2; cdr3_nt: TGCGCCAGCAGCTTGGCTCCTAGCGGGGGTTCCTACGAGCAGTACTTC; cdr3_aa: CASSLAPSGGSYEQYF
clone_size: .; j_call: TRBJ1-2; v_call: TRBV27; d_call: .; cdr3_nt: TGTGCCAGCGCCCCGGAGGGATTAGGTGGCTACACCTTC; cdr3_aa: CASAPEGLGGYTF
clone_size: few; j_call: TRBJ2-2; v_call: TRBV7-9; d_call: .; cdr3_nt: TGTGCCAGCAGGAGGGAAACCGGGGAGCTGTTTTTT; cdr3_aa: CASRRETGELFF
clone_size: .; j_call: TRBJ2-7; v_call: TRBV7-8; d_call: .; cdr3_nt: TGTGCCAGCAGCTCGACAGGAGCCTACGAGCAGTACTTC; cdr3_aa: CASSSTGAYEQYF
clone_size: .; j_call: TRBJ2-2; v_call: TRBV27; d_call: .; cdr3_nt: TGTGCCAGCAGGCAGACTAGAGAATTCGCGAACACCGGGGAGCTGTTTTTT; cdr3_aa: CASRQTREFANTGELFF
clone_size: .; j_call: TRBJ1-5; v_call: TRBV7-9; d_call: .; cdr3_nt: TGTGCCAGCAGCTTGGGGGACTGGGGCAATCAGCCCCAGCATTTT; cdr3_aa: CASSLGDWGNQPQHF
clone_size: few; j_call: TRBJ2-3; v_call: TRBV7-9; d_call: TRBD1; cdr3_nt: TGCGCCAGCAGCCAAGAGACAGGGCCCGACTGGGGAAGGCAGTATTTT; cdr3_aa: CASSQETGPDWGRQYF
clone_size: .; j_call: TRBJ2-3; v_call: TRBV6-5; d_call: .; cdr3_nt: TGTGCCAGCAGTTACTCTTTCCTGACAGATACGCAGTATTTT; cdr3_aa: CASSYSFLTDTQYF
clone_size: .; j_call: TRBJ2-2; v_call: TRBV2; d_call: .; cdr3_nt: TGTGCCAGCGACCCGGGACTCGGGGAGCTGTTTTTT; cdr3_aa: CASDPGLGELFF
clone_size: .; j_call: TRBJ1-2; v_call: TRBV11-1; d_call: TRBD1; cdr3_nt: TGTGCCAGCAGCTCCAAGACAGGGGGCCCTTCCTCCATCTATGGCTACACCTTC; cdr3_aa: CASSSKTGGPSSIYGYTF
clone_size: .; j_call: TRBJ2-3; v_call: TRBV19; d_call: TRBD2; cdr3_nt: TGTGCCAGTGGACAGGGACTAGCGGGACCGGAAGATACGCAGTATTTT; cdr3_aa: CASGQGLAGPEDTQYF
clone_size: medium-sized; j_call: TRBJ2-7; v_call: TRBV9; d_call: .; cdr3_nt: TGTGCCAGCAGCGTAGCCCCCTCTTACTCCTACGAGCAGTACTTC; cdr3_aa: CASSVAPSYSYEQYF
clone_size: .; j_call: TRBJ2-3; v_call: TRBV7-9; d_call: TRBD2; cdr3_nt: TGTGCCAGCAGCCCTGAGGCTAGCGGGGCCCGGGATACGCAGTATTTT; cdr3_aa: CASSPEASGARDTQYF
clone_size: .; j_call: TRBJ2-2; v_call: TRBV11-2; d_call: .; cdr3_nt: .; cdr3_aa: CASSLVRKTGFGAGELFF
clone_size: once; j_call: TRBJ2-3; v_call: TRBV5-5; d_call: .; cdr3_nt: TGTGCCAGCAGCTTGTTGGTCGCAGGGAGGACAGATACGCAGTATTTT; cdr3_aa: CASSLLVAGRTDTQYF
clone_size: once; j_call: TRBJ2-7; v_call: TRBV7-8; d_call: TRBD1; cdr3_nt: TGTGCCAGCAGCTTAGTAACAGGGGGCGGGTTAGACGAGCAGTACTTC; cdr3_aa: CASSLVTGGGLDEQYF
clone_size: .; j_call: TRBJ2-1; v_call: TRBV20-1; d_call: TRBD2; cdr3_nt: TGCAGTGCAGCCCTAGCGGGGGGGCCCCTCTTC; cdr3_aa: CSAALAGGPLF
clone_size: .; j_call: TRBJ2-7; v_call: TRBV6-5; d_call: .; cdr3_nt: TGTGCCAGCAGCCCAGACAGGTATGGGAACGAGCAGTACTTC; cdr3_aa: CASSPDRYGNEQYF
clone_size: .; j_call: TRBJ1-4; v_call: TRBV13; d_call: .; cdr3_nt: TGTGCCAGCAGCTTAGGGACAGGCATTTATAATGAAAAACTGTTTTTT; cdr3_aa: CASSLGTGIYNEKLFF
clone_size: .; j_call: TRBJ2-7; v_call: TRBV4-1; d_call: .; cdr3_nt: TGCGCCAGCAGCCAATTACAGGGAGACGAGCAGTACTTC; cdr3_aa: CASSQLQGDEQYF
clone_size: few; j_call: TRBJ1-2; v_call: TRBV4-2; d_call: .; cdr3_nt: TGTGCCAGCAGCCAAGAGTCGGCAGGAGGCTATGGCTACACCTTC; cdr3_aa: CASSQESAGGYGYTF
clone_size: .; j_call: TRBJ1-3; v_call: TRBV5-1; d_call: .; cdr3_nt: TGCGCCAGCAGCCCAATACCGACAGTGGTCTCTGGAAACACCATATATTTT; cdr3_aa: CASSPIPTVVSGNTIYF
clone_size: .; j_call: TRBJ2-7; v_call: TRBV7-9; d_call: .; cdr3_nt: TGTGCCAGCAGCCAATCGAAGGGGGGGTACGACGAGCAGTACTTC; cdr3_aa: CASSQSKGGYDEQYF
clone_size: .; j_call: TRBJ2-1; v_call: TRBV9; d_call: TRBD2; cdr3_nt: TGTGCCAGCAGCGTAGCTATCGGGACTAGCGGGGTGAATGAGCAGTTCTTC; cdr3_aa: CASSVAIGTSGVNEQFF
clone_size: .; j_call: TRBJ2-7; v_call: TRBV5-6; d_call: .; cdr3_nt: TGTGCCAGCAGCTCCCCTCGGGACACTCCCTACGAGCAGTACTTC; cdr3_aa: CASSSPRDTPYEQYF